This T cell receptor (beta chain) was captured by sequencing in a study of a mutant IDH1 vaccine in newly diagnosed glioma (dated by TCRdb to 2020 to 2023). In the study overall: Vaccination began 4-6 weeks after radiotherapy alone, or alongside temozolomide cycles in the chemotherapy-containing groups. The approximately 30 treated patients were approximately 60% male and roughly 40% female, with a mean age of about 43 years. Before enrollment, patients had received standard therapy of radiotherapy alone, temozolomide alone, or radiochemotherapy with temozolomide; most received the combination. Visit V12 was the week-35 safety follow-up and visit V13 was the week-47 end of study. Six visits were used for peripheral blood collection: V03 (baseline), V05, V07, V10, V12 and V13. Longitudinal TCRB deep sequencing was done for 20 to 25 treated patients, wherever samples were available for exploratory analyses.

Results the study describes overall, beyond this receptor: No apparent relationship was observed between pseudoprogression and alterations in the top peripheral T cell clonotypes detected by TCRB sequencing. According to the authors, sample limitations meant that analyses of patient blood samples could not be reproduced. Immune responses induced by the vaccine were seen in 90% to 95% of patients across multiple MHC alleles. Selection of PBMC samples for TCRB deep sequencing was based on availability.

CDR1 and CDR2, looked up from the germline V gene (reference sequence), are PRHDT and FYEKMQ. The CDR3, from cysteine to phenylalanine, totals 14 residues. The only DNA kept is the CDR3, 42 bases in frame from the first base. Trimming takes 5 bases from V and 2 bases from J, and the germline ends sit 13 bases apart. A note on this clone: The antigen this receptor binds is unknown. No base quality values were provided; no much bigger clone lies one nucleotide off.

Library prep was done by the immunoSEQ multiplex PCR assay. Following the manufacturer's protocol, the hsTCRB Kit was used to amplify rearranged TCR beta chain sequences. An Illumina MiSeq was used to sequence the TCRB libraries. The study's processing was this. The proprietary platform of the kit vendor was used for demultiplexing, trimming and gene mapping. The immuneACCESS repertoire file appears here via TCRdb, limited to in-frame rearrangements. These files lack a portion of the clones; in checked studies, under half of the deficit traces to unresolved V genes, and the cause of the others is not known. V and J calls and clone size are given by that table; D and trimming were obtained from the DNA. The sample has about 94,000 clones on record, over 85% of them singletons. The top ten clones comprise 0.77% of the sample. Reading the label with the study, this specimen's time point is: week 47, end of study. Each vaccine dose, consisting of 300 ug of a 20-mer mutant IDH1 peptide in Montanide, was administered subcutaneously with topical imiquimod. Patients were given eight vaccinations, in weeks 1, 3, 5, 7, 11, 15, 19 and 23, which matched visits V03 through V10. Donors had newly diagnosed WHO grade 3 or 4 IDH1-mutant astrocytomas with loss of nuclear ATRX. The samples were drawn from NOA16, a multicentre, single-arm, open-label phase I trial in Germany that tested a mutant IDH1 peptide vaccine in humans for the first time. Genomic DNA for TCRB sequencing was extracted from EDTA blood using the DNeasy Blood and Tissue Kit.

The chain joins TRBV13 to TRBJ2-7; matching of 5 bases hints at TRBD2 as the D gene. This material consisted of PBMCs, taken from a glioma patient whose treatment included an IDH1 peptide vaccine. The TCR was taken from a woman in her forties or fifties with glioma. In nucleotides, the sequence is TGTGCCAGCAGCGTCACCGGACTCCCCTACGAGCAGTACTTC. Its translation is CASSVTGLPYEQYF. Reference TRBV13 and TRBJ2-7 proteins supply the regions before and after the CDR3; the full variable domain is: AAGVIQSPRHLIKEKRETATLKCYPIPRHDTVYWYQQGPGQDPQFLISFYEKMQSDKGSIPDRFSAQQFSDYHSELNMSSLELGDSALYFCASSVTGLPYEQYFGPGTRLTVT.